The sequence of this TCR beta chain was determined in a study of early T cells in non-severe SARS-CoV-2 infection. About the research overall: Alpha and beta chains were unpaired, from unsorted whole-blood bulk RNA.

Study results and limitations: VDJdb matching, biased toward anti-spike CD8 responses, missed private and CD4 specificities.

This clonotype was counted a few times. Its antigen is undetermined. Each single cDNA molecule received a unique molecular identifier. TCRdb recomputed calls from the 5' RACE reads with MiXCR, one row per CDR3 protein. The sample carries some 77,000 distinct CDR3 sequences, roughly 9.4% recorded once. Unmatched junction bases numbered 8, after V lost 4 bases and J lost 9 bases. Germline V gives CDR1 MDHEN, CDR2 SYDVKM. The length of the CDR3 is 13 residues. The chain couples TRBV28 to TRBJ2-7; 8 bases align to TRBD1. The TCR was taken from an adult who was a healthcare worker with PCR-confirmed SARS-CoV-2 infection or an uninfected control (not recorded which). The sequenced sample was whole blood. The CDR3 DNA reads as TGTGCCAGCAGTTCCGGACAGGGTCTAGGGCAGTACTTC. Its translation: CASSSGQGLGQYF.